These 13 T cell receptor beta chains came from one sample sequenced in a study of control samples from healthy donors and cancer patients. TCRdb's table, derived via immunoSEQ multiplex PCR, lists solely in-frame clones and lacks some. Of some 89,000 clones listed, roughly nine tenths are singletons. Sequencing input: blood. These receptor sequences come from a man aged 30-40 years in good health.

This sequence joins TRBV10-3 and TRBJ1-2, with D perhaps TRBD1 (5 bases). The germline V gene encodes CDR1 ENHRY and CDR2 SYGVKD. The CDR3 is 11 residues long. Between the trimmed V and J ends, which lost 8 bases and 5 bases, there was a span of 9 bases. In DNA, the CDR3 is TGTGCCATCGACCGGGGGTATGGCTACACCTTC. It is translated as CAIDRGYGYTF.

The CDR3 DNA sequence: TGTGCCTGGAATTACGGGACAGGGCGAGAGACCCAGTACTTC. This encodes CAWNYGTGRETQYF. The V call is TRBV30, the J call TRBJ2-5, with TRBD1 matching over 9 bases. Germline V lookup: CDR1 GTSNPN, CDR2 SVGIG (reference sequence). V trimming: 4 bases; J trimming: 4 bases; junction bases outside the gene matches: 7. CDR3 length: 14 amino acids.

The chain carries TRBV6-5 and TRBJ2-1; D is possibly TRBD1 (6 bases). The germline V and J ends were trimmed by 0 bases and 4 bases, with 13 bases remaining between them. CDR3 length: 16 residues. The germline V gene encodes CDR1 MNHEY and CDR2 SVGAGI. The CDR3 sequence is CASSYSTGRSYNEQFF. The CDR3 nucleotides read TGTGCCAGCAGTTACTCGACAGGCAGGTCGTACAATGAGCAGTTCTTC.

In this sample, this clone turned up a few times. V is TRBV5-6 and J is TRBJ2-7, with D perhaps matching TRBD1 or TRBD2 (5 bases each). V lost 4 bases and J 7 bases, leaving 15 bases between the germline ends. The CDR3 is 13 amino acids. The germline V gene has CDR1 SGHDT and CDR2 YYEEEE. The CDR3, as DNA: TGTGCCAGCAGCCGGGACCCGGGTGGGGAGCAGTACTTC. Residues: CASSRDPGGEQYF.

This sequence joins TRBV11-2 and TRBJ1-2; unclear D gene. CDR1 SGHAT and CDR2 FQNNGV come from the germline V gene. This CDR3 has 16 residues. V lost 2 bases to trimming and J lost 4 bases, with 17 bases between them. The CDR3 reads CASSLSIGRLSYGYTF. The CDR3 region has the DNA TGTGCCAGCAGCTTATCTATAGGGAGACTTTCCTATGGCTACACCTTC. Drawing the rest from reference TRBV11-2 and TRBJ1-2, the complete variable domain is EAGVAQSPRYKIIEKRQSVAFWCNPISGHATLYWYQQILGQGPKLLIQFQNNGVVDDSQLPKDRFSAERLKGVDSTLKIQPAKLEDSAVYLCASSLSIGRLSYGYTFGSGTRLTVV.

This clone has a count of ten or more. The rearrangement uses TRBV27 and TRBJ2-7, with D hard to call. Germline V gene sequence: CDR1 MNHEY, CDR2 SMNVEV (reference sequence). V was trimmed by 5 bases and J by 4 bases, leaving 12 bases between them. This CDR3 is built from 13 residues. The CDR3 sequence is CASSPINRYEQYF. In DNA, the CDR3 is TGTGCCAGCAGTCCCATCAACCGGTACGAGCAGTACTTC.

This clone appeared a few times. This sequence joins TRBV12-3 or TRBV12-4 and TRBJ1-2; no clear D. Trimming pared 4 bases from V and 7 bases from J, leaving 7 bases between. The CDR3 is 11 amino acids. The CDR3 DNA is TGTGCCAGCAGTTCAGGTTCTGGCTACACCTTC. Amino acid sequence: CASSSGSGYTF.

The chain joins TRBV2 to TRBJ1-2; D remains unclear. V was cut by 8 bases and J by 8 bases, with 18 bases left in between. The CDR3 has 13 amino acids. CDR1 SNHLY and CDR2 FYNNEI come from the germline V gene. The CDR3 coding sequence is TGTGCCAGCGGAAGGACCCCCCTGGAGGGCTACACCTTC. It yields the protein CASGRTPLEGYTF.

This chain links TRBV19 with TRBJ1-1; possible D gene TRBD1, 6 bases. The V and J ends lost 3 bases and 2 bases respectively, with 7 bases between them. Germline-derived CDR1 and CDR2 are LNHDA and SQIVND (reference sequence). The CDR3 contains 13 residues. The CDR3 coding sequence is TGTGCCAGTAGTATGGACAGAAACACTGAAGCTTTCTTT. Translating gives CASSMDRNTEAFF.

V gene TRBV21-1 combines with J gene TRBJ2-3. TRBV21-1 is recorded as a pseudogene. The CDR3 sequence is 17 residues long. The CDR3 bases are TGTGCCAGCAGCAATATCCCTGGAAGATCTAGCACAGATACGCAGTATTTT. Residues: CASSNIPGRSSTDTQYF.

For this clone: At one end, the junction sequence differs from germline, possibly due to a read error. The chain recombines TRBV6-1 with TRBJ1-2; no clear D. This CDR3 comprises 10 residues. The germline CDR1 and CDR2 sequences are MNHNS and SASEGT. CDR3 in DNA: TGTGCCAGCAGTGACCGTCATACGGCCTTC. Translating gives CASSDRHTAF.

V is TRBV20-1 and J is TRBJ2-7, with 11 positions matching TRBD2. Germline V lookup: CDR1 DFQATT, CDR2 SNEGSKA (reference sequence). The V and J ends lost 3 bases and 1 base, in that order; junction bases with no gene match: 5. This CDR3 comprises 15 residues. The CDR3 here is CSASRLAGQSYEQYF. CDR3 bases: TGCAGTGCTAGTCGACTAGCGGGGCAGTCCTACGAGCAGTACTTC.

The chain links TRBV19 to TRBJ2-7; either TRBD1 or TRBD2 may supply D (6 bases each). Deletions cut 3 bases from V and 0 bases from J, with 12 bases between. The CDR3 length is 15 residues. The germline gives CDR1 LNHDA, CDR2 SQIVND (reference sequence). Written as DNA, the CDR3 is TGTGCCAGTAGTATCTCGGGGGCAAGCTCCTACGAGCAGTACTTC. Protein sequence: CASSISGASSYEQYF.